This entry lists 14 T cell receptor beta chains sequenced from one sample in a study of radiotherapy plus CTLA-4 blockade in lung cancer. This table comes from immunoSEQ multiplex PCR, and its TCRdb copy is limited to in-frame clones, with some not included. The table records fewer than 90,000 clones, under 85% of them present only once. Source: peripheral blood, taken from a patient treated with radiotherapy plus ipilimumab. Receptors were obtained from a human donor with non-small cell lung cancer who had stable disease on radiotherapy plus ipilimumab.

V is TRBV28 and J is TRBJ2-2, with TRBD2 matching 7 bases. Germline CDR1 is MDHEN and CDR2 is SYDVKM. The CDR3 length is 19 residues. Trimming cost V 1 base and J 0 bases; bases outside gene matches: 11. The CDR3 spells CASSLSGIGGSSNTGELFF. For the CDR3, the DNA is TGTGCCAGCAGTTTATCGGGGATTGGCGGGAGTTCGAACACCGGGGAGCTGTTTTTT.

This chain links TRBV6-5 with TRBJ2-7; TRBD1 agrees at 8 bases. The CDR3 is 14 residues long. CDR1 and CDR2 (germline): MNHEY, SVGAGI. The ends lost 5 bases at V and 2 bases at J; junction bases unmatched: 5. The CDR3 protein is CASSQGQGTYEQYF. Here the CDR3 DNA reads TGTGCCAGCAGTCAAGGACAGGGTACCTACGAGCAGTACTTC.

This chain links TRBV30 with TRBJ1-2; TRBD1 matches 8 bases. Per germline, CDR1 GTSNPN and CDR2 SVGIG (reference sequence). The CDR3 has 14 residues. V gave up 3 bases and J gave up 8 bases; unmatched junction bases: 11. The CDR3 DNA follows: TGTGCCTGGAGCACTGCCGGGACAGGAGCCGGCTACACCTTC. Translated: CAWSTAGTGAGYTF.

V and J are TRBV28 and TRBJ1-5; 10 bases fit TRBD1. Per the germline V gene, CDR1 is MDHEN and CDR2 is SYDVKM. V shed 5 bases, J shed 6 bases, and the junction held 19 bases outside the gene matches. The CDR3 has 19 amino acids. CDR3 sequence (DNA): TGTGCCAGCAGTGCCCCCATGGGACAGGGGAGGAATCGGGGTCAGCCCCAGCATTTT. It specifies CASSAPMGQGRNRGQPQHF. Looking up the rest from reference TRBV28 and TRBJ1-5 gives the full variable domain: DVKVTQSSRYLVKRTGEKVFLECVQDMDHENMFWYRQDPGLGLRLIYFSYDVKMKEKGDIPEGYSVSREKKERFSLILESASTNQTSMYLCASSAPMGQGRNRGQPQHFGDGTRLSIL.

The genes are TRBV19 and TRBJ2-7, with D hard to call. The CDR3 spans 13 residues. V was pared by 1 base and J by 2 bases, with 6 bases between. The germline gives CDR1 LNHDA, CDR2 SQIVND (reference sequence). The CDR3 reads CASSIGLPYEQYF. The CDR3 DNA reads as TGTGCCAGTAGTATAGGACTTCCCTACGAGCAGTACTTC.

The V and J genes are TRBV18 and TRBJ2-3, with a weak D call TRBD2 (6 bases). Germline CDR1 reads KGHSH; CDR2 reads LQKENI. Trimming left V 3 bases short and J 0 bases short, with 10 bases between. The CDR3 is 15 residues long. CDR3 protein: CASSPRGSSTDTQYF. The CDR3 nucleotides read TGTGCCAGCTCACCGCGGGGTTCTAGCACAGATACGCAGTATTTT.

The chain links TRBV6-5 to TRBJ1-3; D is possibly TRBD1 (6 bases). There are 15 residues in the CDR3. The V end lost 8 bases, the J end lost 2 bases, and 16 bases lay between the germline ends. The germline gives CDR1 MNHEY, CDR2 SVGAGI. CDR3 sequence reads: CASRPRQVAGNTIYF. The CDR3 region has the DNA TGTGCCAGCCGTCCCCGACAGGTGGCTGGAAACACCATATATTTT.

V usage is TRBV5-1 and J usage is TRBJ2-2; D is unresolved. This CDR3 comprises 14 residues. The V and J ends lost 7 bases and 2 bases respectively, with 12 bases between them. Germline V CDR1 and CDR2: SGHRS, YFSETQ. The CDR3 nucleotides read TGCGCCAGCCTGGCGGACCGCAACACCGGGGAGCTGTTTTTT. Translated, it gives CASLADRNTGELFF. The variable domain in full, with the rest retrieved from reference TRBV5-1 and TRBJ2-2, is KAGVTQTPRYLIKTRGQQVTLSCSPISGHRSVSWYQQTPGQGLQFLFEYFSETQRNKGNFPGRFSGRQFSNSRSEMNVSTLELGDSALYLCASLADRNTGELFFGEGSRLTVL.

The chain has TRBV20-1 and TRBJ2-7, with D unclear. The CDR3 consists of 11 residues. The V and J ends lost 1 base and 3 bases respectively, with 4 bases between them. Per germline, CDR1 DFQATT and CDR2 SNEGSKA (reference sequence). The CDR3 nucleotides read TGCAGTGCTAGAGGGAACTACGAGCAGTACTTC. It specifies CSARGNYEQYF.

The CDR3 coding sequence is TGTGCCACCAGCAGAGATAGCGGGTCTGGAAACACCATATATTTT. Its translation: CATSRDSGSGNTIYF. The chain has TRBV15 and TRBJ1-3; D gene ambiguous. Trimming cost V 0 bases and J 1 base, with 7 bases left between them. The germline gives CDR1 LNHNV, CDR2 YYDKDF (reference sequence). The CDR3 has 15 amino acids.

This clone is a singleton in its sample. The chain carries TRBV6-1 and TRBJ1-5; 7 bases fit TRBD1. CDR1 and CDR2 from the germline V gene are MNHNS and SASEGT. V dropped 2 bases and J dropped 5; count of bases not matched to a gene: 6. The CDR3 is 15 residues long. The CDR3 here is CASSEQGGPHQPQHF. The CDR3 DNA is TGTGCCAGCAGTGAACAGGGGGGGCCCCATCAGCCCCAGCATTTT.

CDR3 sequence (DNA): TGTGCCAGCAGTGCTAGACTAGCGGCGAACACCGGGGAGCTGTTTTTT. Protein sequence: CASSARLAANTGELFF. The V call is TRBV2, the J call TRBJ2-2; TRBD2 matches 9 bases. Trimming took 4 bases from V and 0 from J; bases not matched to a gene: 3. Germline CDR1 SNHLY, CDR2 FYNNEI. The CDR3 consists of 16 residues. The full variable domain, with the rest looked up from reference TRBV2 and TRBJ2-2, is EPEVTQTPSHQVTQMGQEVILRCVPISNHLYFYWYRQILGQKVEFLVSFYNNEISEKSEIFDDQFSVERPDGSNFTLKIRSTKLEDSAMYFCASSARLAANTGELFFGEGSRLTVL.

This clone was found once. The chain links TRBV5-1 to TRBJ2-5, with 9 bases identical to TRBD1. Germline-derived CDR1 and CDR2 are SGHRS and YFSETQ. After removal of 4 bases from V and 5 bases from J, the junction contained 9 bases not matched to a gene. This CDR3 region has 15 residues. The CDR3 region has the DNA TGCGCCAGCAGCATGGAGGGACAGGGTGGCGAGACCCAGTACTTC. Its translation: CASSMEGQGGETQYF. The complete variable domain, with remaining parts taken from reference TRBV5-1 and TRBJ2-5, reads KAGVTQTPRYLIKTRGQQVTLSCSPISGHRSVSWYQQTPGQGLQFLFEYFSETQRNKGNFPGRFSGRQFSNSRSEMNVSTLELGDSALYLCASSMEGQGGETQYFGPGTRLLVL.

CDR3: CAVSPSAWQPQHF. Here the CDR3 DNA reads TGTGCCGTCTCCCCGAGCGCTTGGCAGCCCCAGCATTTT. The rearrangement links TRBV19 to TRBJ1-5, with D unresolved. This CDR3 contains 13 residues. The germline V and J ends were trimmed by 11 bases and 7 bases, with 18 bases remaining between them. The germline V gene encodes CDR1 LNHDA and CDR2 SQIVND (reference sequence).